In its sample, the clone carrying this T cell receptor (beta chain) was seen once. This specimen comes from a study of shared clonotypes between healthy human individuals. Profiled with immunoSEQ multiplex PCR; TCRdb holds only in-frame clones, not every one. Among over a million clones listed, about 84% were seen once. The CDR3 sequence is 18 residues long. V shed 3 bases and J 0 bases; nucleotides not matched to a gene: 9. Germline-derived CDR1 and CDR2 are SGDLS and YYNGEE. Sequencing was done on a sample of memory CD4+ T cells from PBMCs. Indicated subset: CD45RA-negative fraction. The sequence came from a man younger than 30 in good health. Some clones in this sample may be carry-over from other donors' samples. V and J are TRBV9 and TRBJ2-2; 9 nucleotides match TRBD2. The CDR3 DNA reads as TGTGCCAGCAGCGCATATAGCGGGGGACTAGCGAACACCGGGGAGCTGTTTTTT. This translates into CASSAYSGGLANTGELFF.